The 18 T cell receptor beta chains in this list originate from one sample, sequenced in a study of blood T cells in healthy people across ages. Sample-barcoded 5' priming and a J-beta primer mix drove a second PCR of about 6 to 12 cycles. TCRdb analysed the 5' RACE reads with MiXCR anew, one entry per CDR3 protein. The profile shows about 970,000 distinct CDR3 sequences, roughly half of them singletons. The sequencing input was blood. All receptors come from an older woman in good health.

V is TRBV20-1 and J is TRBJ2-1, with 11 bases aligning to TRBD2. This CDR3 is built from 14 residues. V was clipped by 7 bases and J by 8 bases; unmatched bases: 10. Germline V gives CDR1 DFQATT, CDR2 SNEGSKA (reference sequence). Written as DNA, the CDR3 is TGCAGTGTCACACTAGCGGGAGTTATCGATGAGCAGTTCTTC. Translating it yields CSVTLAGVIDEQFF.

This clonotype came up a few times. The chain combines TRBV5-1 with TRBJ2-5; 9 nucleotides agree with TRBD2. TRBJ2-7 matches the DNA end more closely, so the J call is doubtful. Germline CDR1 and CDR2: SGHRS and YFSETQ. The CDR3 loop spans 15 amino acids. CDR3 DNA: TGCGCCAGCAGCAATTCCGGGACTAGCTTTCTCGAGCAGTACTTC. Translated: CASSNSGTSFLEQYF.

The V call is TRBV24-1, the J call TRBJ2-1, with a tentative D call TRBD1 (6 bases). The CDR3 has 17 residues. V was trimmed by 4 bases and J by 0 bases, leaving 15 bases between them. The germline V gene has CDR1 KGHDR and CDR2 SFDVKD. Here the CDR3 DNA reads TGTGCCACCAGTGACAACAGGGTGGCGAGCTCCTACAATGAGCAGTTCTTC. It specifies CATSDNRVASSYNEQFF.

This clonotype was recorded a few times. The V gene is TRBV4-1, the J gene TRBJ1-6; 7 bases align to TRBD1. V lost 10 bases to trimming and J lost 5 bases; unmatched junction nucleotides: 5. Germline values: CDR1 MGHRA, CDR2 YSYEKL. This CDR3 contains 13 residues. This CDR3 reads CATRDSHNSPLHF. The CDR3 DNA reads TGCGCCACCAGGGACAGCCATAATTCACCCCTCCACTTT.

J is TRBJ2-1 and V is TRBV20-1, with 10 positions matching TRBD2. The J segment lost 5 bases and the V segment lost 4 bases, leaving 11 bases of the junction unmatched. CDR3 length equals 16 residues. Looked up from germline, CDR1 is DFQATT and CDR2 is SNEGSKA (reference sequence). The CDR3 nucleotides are TGCAGTGCTATGAGCGGGAGGGCCCTCTGGAACAATGAGCAGTTCTTC. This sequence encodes CSAMSGRALWNNEQFF.

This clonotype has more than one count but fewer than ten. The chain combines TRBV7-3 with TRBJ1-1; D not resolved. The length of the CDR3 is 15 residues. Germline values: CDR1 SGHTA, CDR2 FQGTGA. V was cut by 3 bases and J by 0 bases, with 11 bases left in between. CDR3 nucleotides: TGTGCCAGCAGCTTGCTCGGAGGAATGAACACTGAAGCTTTCTTT. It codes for CASSLLGGMNTEAFF.

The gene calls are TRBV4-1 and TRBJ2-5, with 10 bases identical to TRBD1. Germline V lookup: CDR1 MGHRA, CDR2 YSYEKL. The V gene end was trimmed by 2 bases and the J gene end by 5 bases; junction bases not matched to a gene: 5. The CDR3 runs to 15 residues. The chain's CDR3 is CASSQPGQGRETQYF. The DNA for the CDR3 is TGCGCCAGCAGCCAACCGGGACAGGGGAGGGAGACCCAGTACTTC.

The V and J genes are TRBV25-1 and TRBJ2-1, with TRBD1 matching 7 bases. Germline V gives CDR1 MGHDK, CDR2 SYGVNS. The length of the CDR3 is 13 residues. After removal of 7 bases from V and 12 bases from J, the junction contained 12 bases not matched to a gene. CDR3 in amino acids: CASTPDLTGVQFF. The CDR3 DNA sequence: TGTGCCAGCACGCCTGATTTAACAGGGGTGCAGTTCTTC.

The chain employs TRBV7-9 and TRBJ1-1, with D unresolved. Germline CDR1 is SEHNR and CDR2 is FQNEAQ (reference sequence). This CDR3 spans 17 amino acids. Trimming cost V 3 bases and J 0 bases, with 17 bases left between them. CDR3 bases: TGTGCCAGCAGCTTTGGATTCGGGAATGCCCTGAACACTGAAGCTTTCTTT. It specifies CASSFGFGNALNTEAFF.

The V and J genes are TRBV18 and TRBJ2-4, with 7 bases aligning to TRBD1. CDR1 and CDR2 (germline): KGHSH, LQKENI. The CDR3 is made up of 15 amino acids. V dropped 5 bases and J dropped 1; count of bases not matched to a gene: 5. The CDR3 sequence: CASSDRERAKNIQYF. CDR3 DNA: TGTGCCAGCTCAGACAGGGAGCGTGCCAAAAACATTCAGTACTTC.

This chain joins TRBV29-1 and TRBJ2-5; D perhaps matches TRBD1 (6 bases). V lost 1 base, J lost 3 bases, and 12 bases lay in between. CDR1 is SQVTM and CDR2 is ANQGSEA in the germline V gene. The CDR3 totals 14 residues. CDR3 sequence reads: CSVEGTGLEETQYF. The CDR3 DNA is TGCAGCGTTGAAGGAACAGGGTTAGAAGAGACCCAGTACTTC.

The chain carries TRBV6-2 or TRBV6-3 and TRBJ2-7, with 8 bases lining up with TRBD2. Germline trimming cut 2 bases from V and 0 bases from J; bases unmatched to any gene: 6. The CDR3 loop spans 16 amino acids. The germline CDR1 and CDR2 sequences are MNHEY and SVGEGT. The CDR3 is CASSYALAGGSYEQYF. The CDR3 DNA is TGTGCCAGCAGTTACGCCCTAGCGGGCGGCTCCTACGAGCAGTACTTC.

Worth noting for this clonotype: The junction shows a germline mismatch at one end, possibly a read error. In DNA, the CDR3 is TGTGCCAGCAGAAGGACTAGCGGGAGGCCCTACAATGAGCAGGTCTTC. Translated: CASRRTSGRPYNEQVF. The gene calls are TRBV2 and TRBJ2-1, with TRBD2 matching over 14 bases. In germline, CDR1 is SNHLY, CDR2 FYNNEI. The CDR3 runs 16 residues. Full variable domain (outside the CDR3, taken from reference TRBV2 and TRBJ2-1): EPEVTQTPSHQVTQMGQEVILRCVPISNHLYFYWYRQILGQKVEFLVSFYNNEISEKSEIFDDQFSVERPDGSNFTLKIRSTKLEDSAMYFCASRRTSGRPYNEQVFGPGTRLTVL.

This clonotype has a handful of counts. The CDR3 region is CASKSHRTGANVLTF. CDR3 nucleotides: TGTGCCAGCAAATCCCACAGGACTGGGGCCAACGTCCTGACTTTC. The chain uses TRBV2 and TRBJ2-6; maybe TRBD1 (5 bases). V lost 7 bases to trimming and J lost 2 bases, with 12 bases between them. CDR1 is SNHLY, CDR2 FYNNEI, per germline. The CDR3 covers 15 residues.

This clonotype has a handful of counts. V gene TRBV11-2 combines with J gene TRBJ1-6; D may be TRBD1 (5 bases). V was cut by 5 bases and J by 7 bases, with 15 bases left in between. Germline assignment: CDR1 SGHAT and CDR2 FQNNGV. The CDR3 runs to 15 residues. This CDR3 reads CASSDDSSGNSPLHF. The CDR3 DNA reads TGTGCCAGCAGCGATGACAGCTCTGGGAATTCACCCCTCCACTTT.

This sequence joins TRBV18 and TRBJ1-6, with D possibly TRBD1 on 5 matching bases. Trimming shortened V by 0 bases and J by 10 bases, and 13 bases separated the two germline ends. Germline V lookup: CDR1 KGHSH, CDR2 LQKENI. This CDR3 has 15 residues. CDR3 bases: TGTGCCAGCTCACCACCGGATCAGGGACGATCACCCCTCCACTTT. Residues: CASSPPDQGRSPLHF.

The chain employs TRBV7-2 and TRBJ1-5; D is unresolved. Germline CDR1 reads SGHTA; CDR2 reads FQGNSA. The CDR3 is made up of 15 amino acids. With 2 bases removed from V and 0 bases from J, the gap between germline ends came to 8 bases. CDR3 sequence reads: CASSLPAYSNQPQHF. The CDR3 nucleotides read TGTGCCAGCAGCTTACCCGCGTATAGCAATCAGCCCCAGCATTTT.

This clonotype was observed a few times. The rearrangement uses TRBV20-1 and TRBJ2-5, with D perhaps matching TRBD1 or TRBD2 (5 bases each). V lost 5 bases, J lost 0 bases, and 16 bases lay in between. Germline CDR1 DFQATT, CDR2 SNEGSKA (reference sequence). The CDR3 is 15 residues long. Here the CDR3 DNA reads TGCAGTGCTGACTTAGTGGGACGGCACCAAGAGACCCAGTACTTC. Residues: CSADLVGRHQETQYF.